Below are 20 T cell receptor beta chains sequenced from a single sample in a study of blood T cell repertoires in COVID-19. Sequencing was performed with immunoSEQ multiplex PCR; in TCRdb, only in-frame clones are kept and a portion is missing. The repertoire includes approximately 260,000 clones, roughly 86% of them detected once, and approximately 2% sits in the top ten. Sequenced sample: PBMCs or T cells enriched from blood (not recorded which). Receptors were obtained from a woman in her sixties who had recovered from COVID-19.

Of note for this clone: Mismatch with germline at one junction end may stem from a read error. The CDR3 sequence: CASSLRTGSQLF. The DNA for the CDR3 is TGTGCCAGCAGCCTAAGGACAGGGTCCCAACTCTTC. The chain has TRBV4-2 and TRBJ1-2; 8 bases map to TRBD1. Germline V gives CDR1 LGHNA, CDR2 YNFKEQ. The CDR3 contains 12 residues.

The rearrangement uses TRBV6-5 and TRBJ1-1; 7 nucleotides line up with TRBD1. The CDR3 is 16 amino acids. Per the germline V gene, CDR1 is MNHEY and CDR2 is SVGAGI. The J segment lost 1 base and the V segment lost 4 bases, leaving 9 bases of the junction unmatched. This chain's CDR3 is CASSWDWTGKNTEAFF. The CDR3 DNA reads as TGTGCCAGCAGTTGGGATTGGACAGGAAAGAACACTGAAGCTTTCTTT.

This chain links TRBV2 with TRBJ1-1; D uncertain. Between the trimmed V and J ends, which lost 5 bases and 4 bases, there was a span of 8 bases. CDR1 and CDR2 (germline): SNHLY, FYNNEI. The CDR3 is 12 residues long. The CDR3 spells CASSTGSTEAFF. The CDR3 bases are TGTGCCAGCAGTACGGGATCCACTGAAGCTTTCTTT.

CDR3 sequence: CASSERDRPYEQYF. CDR3 coding DNA: TGTGCCAGCAGTGAACGGGACAGACCCTACGAGCAGTACTTC. This rearrangement joins TRBV2 to TRBJ2-7; TRBD1 aligns across 7 bases. This CDR3 comprises 14 residues. Trimming took 2 bases from V and 2 from J; bases not matched to a gene: 3. CDR1 is SNHLY and CDR2 is FYNNEI in the germline V gene.

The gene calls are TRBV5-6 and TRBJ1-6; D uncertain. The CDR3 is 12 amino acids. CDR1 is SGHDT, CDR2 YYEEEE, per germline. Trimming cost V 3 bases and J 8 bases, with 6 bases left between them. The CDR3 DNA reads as TGTGCCAGCAGCTCGTATTATTCACCCCTCCACTTT. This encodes CASSSYYSPLHF. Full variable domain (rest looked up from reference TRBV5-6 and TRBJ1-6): DAGVTQSPTHLIKTRGQQVTLRCSPKSGHDTVSWYQQALGQGPQFIFQYYEEEERQRGNFPDRFSGHQFPNYSSELNVNALLLGDSALYLCASSSYYSPLHFGNGTRLTVT.

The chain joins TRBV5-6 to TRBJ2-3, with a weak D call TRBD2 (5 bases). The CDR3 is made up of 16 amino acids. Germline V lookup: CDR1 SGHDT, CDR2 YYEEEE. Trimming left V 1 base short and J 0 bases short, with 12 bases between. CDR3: CASSLTEAASTDTQYF. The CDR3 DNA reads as TGTGCCAGCAGCTTGACGGAGGCCGCTAGCACAGATACGCAGTATTTT.

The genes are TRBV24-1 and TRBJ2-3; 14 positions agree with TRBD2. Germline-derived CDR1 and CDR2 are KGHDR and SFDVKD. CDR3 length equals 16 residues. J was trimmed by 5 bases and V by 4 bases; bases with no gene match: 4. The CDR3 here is CATSDSGLAGVDTQYF. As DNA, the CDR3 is TGTGCCACCAGTGACTCGGGACTAGCGGGAGTAGATACGCAGTATTTT.

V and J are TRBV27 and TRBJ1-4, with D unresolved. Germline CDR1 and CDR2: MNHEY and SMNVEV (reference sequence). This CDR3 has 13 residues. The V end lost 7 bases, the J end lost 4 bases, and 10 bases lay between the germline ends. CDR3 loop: CASNRRGNEKLFF. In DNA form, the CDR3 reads TGTGCCAGCAATCGACGGGGTAATGAAAAACTGTTTTTT.

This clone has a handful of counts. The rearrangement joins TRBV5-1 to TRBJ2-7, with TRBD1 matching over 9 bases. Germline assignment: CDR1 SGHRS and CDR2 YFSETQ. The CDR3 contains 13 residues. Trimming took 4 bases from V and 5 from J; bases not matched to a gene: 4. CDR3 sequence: CASSEDRGHEQYF. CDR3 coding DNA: TGCGCCAGCAGCGAGGACAGGGGCCACGAGCAGTACTTC. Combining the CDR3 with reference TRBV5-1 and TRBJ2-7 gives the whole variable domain KAGVTQTPRYLIKTRGQQVTLSCSPISGHRSVSWYQQTPGQGLQFLFEYFSETQRNKGNFPGRFSGRQFSNSRSEMNVSTLELGDSALYLCASSEDRGHEQYFGPGTRLTVT.

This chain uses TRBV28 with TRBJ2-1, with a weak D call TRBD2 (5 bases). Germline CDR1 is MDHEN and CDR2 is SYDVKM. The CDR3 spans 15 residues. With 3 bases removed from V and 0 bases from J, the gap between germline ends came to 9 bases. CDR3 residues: CASSFLSGSYNEQFF. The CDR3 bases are TGTGCCAGCAGTTTTCTAAGCGGCTCCTACAATGAGCAGTTCTTC.

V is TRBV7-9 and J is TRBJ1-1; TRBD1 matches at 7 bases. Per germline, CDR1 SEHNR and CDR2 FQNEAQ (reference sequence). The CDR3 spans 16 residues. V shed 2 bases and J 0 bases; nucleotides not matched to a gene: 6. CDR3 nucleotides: TGTGCCAGCAGCTTATGGGCAGGGGGAATGAACACTGAAGCTTTCTTT. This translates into CASSLWAGGMNTEAFF.

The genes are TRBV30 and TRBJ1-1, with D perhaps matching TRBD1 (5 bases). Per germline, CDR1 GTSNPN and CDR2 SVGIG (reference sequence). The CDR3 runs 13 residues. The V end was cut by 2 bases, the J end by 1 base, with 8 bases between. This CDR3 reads CAWSTGSNTEAFF. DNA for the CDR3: TGTGCCTGGAGTACAGGTTCGAACACTGAAGCTTTCTTT.

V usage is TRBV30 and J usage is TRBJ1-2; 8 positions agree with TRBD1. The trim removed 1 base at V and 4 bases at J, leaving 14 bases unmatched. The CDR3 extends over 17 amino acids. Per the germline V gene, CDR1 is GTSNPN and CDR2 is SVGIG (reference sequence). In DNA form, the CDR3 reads TGTGCCTGGAGTGGACAGGGGATGCCCTGGGAGCTCTATGGCTACACCTTC. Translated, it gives CAWSGQGMPWELYGYTF.

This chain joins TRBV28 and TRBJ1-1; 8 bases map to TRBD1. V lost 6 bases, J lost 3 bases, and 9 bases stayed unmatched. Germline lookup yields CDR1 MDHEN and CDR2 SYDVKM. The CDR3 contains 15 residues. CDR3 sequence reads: CASSLDRGGYTEAFF. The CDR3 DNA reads TGTGCCAGCAGCCTAGACAGGGGAGGGTACACTGAAGCTTTCTTT.

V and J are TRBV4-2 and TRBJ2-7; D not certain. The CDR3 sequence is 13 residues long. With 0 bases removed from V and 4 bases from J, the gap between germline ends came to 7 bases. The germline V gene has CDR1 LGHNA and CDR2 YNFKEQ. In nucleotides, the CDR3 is TGTGCCAGCAGCCAAGAGCTGCGGTACGAGCAGTACTTC. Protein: CASSQELRYEQYF.

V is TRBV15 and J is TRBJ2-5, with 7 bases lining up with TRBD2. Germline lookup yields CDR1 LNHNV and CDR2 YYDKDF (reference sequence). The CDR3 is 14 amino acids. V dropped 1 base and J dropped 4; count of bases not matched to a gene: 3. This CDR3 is CATSRGLALETQYF. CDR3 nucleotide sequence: TGTGCCACCAGCAGAGGACTAGCTTTAGAGACCCAGTACTTC. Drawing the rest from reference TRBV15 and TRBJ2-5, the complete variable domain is DAMVIQNPRYQVTQFGKPVTLSCSQTLNHNVMYWYQQKSSQAPKLLFHYYDKDFNNEADTPDNFQSRRPNTSFCFLDIRSPGLGDTAMYLCATSRGLALETQYFGPGTRLLVL.

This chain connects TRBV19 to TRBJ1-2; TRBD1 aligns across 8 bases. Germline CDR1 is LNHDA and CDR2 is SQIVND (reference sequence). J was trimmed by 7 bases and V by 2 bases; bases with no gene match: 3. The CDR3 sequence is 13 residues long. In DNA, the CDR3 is TGTGCCAGTAGTATACAGGGGGCCAGTGGCTACACCTTC. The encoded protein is CASSIQGASGYTF.

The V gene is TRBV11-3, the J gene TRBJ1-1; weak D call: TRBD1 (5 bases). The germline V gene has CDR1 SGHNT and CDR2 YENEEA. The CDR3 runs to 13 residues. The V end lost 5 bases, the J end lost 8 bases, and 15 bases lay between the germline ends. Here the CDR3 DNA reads TGTGCCAGCAGCGGCCCCATGGGGGGAGAAGCTTTCTTT. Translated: CASSGPMGGEAFF.

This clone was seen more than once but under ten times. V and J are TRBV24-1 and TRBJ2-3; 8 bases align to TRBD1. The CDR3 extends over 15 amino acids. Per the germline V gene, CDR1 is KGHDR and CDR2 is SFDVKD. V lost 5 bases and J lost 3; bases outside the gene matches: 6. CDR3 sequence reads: CATSVGGQGTDTQYF. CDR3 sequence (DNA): TGTGCCACCAGTGTAGGAGGACAGGGAACAGATACGCAGTATTTT.

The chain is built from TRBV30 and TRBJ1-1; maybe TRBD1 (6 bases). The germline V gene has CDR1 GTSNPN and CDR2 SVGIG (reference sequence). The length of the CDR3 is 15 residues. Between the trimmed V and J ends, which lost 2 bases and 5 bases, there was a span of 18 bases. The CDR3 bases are TGTGCCTGGAGTAAGTTGTTCGGGCAGGGGACTGAAGCTTTCTTT. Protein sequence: CAWSKLFGQGTEAFF.